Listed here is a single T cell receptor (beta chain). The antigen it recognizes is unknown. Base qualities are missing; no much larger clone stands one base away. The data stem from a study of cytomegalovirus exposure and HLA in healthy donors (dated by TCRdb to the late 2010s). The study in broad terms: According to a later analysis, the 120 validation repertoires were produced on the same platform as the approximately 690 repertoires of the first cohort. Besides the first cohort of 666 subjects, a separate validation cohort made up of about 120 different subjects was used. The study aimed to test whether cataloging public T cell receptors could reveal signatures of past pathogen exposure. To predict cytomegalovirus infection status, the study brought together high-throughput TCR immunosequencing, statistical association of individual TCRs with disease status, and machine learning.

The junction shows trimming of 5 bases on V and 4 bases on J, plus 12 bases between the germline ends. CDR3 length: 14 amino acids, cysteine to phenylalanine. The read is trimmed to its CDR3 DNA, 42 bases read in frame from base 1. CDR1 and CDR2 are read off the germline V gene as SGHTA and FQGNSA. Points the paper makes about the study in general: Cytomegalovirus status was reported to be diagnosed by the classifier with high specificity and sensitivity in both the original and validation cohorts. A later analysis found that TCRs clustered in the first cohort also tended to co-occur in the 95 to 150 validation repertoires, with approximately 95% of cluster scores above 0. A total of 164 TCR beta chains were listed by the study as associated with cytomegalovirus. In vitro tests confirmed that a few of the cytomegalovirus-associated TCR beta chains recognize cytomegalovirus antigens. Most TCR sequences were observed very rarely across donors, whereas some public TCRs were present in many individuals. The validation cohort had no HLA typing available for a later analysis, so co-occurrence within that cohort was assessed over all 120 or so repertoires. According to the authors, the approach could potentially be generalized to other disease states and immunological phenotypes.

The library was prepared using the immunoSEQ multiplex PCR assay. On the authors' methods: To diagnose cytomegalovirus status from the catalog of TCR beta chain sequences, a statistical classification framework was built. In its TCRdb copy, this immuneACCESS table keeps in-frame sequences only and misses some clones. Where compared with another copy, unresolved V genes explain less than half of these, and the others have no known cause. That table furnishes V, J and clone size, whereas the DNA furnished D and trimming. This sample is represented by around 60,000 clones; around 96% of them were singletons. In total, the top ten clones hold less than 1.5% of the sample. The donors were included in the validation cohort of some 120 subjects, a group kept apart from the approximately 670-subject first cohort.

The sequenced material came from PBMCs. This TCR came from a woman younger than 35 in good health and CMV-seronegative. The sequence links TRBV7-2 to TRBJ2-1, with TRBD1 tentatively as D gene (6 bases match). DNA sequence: TGTGCCAGCAGCGCTCTAACAGGGTACAATGAGCAGTTCTTC. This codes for CASSALTGYNEQFF.